Listed below are T cell receptor beta chains from one sample, sequenced in a study of beta chain features in type 1 diabetes. Clones were read by immunoSEQ multiplex PCR, and TCRdb kept only the in-frame ones, dropping some. Of 500,000 to 650,000 clones in the sample, around 12% were seen once. Sample: naive CD4+ T cells from blood. Receptors were obtained from a man aged 25-45 years with type 1 diabetes. CDR3s include the opening cysteine and the closing phenylalanine or tryptophan. D genes are given only for firm matches. The listing skips clone size in some rows; elsewhere it reads once, few, many or a size class.

size: -; V: TRBV9; J: TRBJ2-2; length: 16; D: -; CDR3: CASGVRHASGTGELFF; DNA: TGTGCCAGCGGCGTTAGACATGCCTCGGGCACCGGGGAGCTGTTTTTT
size: -; V: TRBV7-9; J: TRBJ1-2; length: 14; D: -; CDR3: CASSLGGANYGYTF; DNA: TGTGCCAGCAGCTTAGGGGGGGCTAACTATGGCTACACCTTC
size: -; V: TRBV4-3; J: TRBJ2-1; length: 15; D: -; CDR3: CASSQERWGYNEQFF; DNA: TGCGCCAGCAGCCAAGAACGGTGGGGCTACAATGAGCAGTTCTTC
size: -; V: TRBV29-1; J: TRBJ2-5; length: 12; D: -; CDR3: CSVRTMGETQYF; DNA: TGCAGCGTTCGGACGATGGGAGAGACCCAGTACTTC
size: -; V: TRBV10-2; J: TRBJ2-5; length: 13; D: -; CDR3: CASVGGYVETQYF; DNA: TGCGCCAGCGTGGGGGGATATGTGGAGACCCAGTACTTC
size: -; V: TRBV13; J: TRBJ1-2; length: 16; D: -; CDR3: CASSLRTTQLNYGYTF; DNA: TGTGCCAGCAGCTTAAGAACGACTCAACTTAACTATGGCTACACCTTC
size: -; V: TRBV4-3; J: TRBJ2-1; length: 17; D: -; CDR3: CASSPGAGTGGYNEQFF; DNA: TGCGCCAGCAGCCCCGGGGCCGGGACTGGGGGGTACAATGAGCAGTTCTTC
size: few; V: TRBV7-3; J: TRBJ2-4; length: 15; D: -; CDR3: CASSLNPGGVDIQYF; DNA: TGTGCCAGCAGCTTAAATCCAGGAGGGGTGGACATTCAGTACTTC
size: -; V: TRBV5-6; J: TRBJ2-1; length: 13; D: TRBD1; CDR3: CASSSVLSRDRFF; DNA: TGTGCCAGCAGCTCCGTCCTCTCCCGGGACAGGTTCTTC
size: few; V: TRBV2; J: TRBJ2-3; length: 14; D: -; CDR3: CARTIGGRTDTQYF; DNA: TGTGCCAGAACCATCGGCGGACGCACAGATACGCAGTATTTT
size: -; V: TRBV11-2; J: TRBJ2-7; length: 14; D: -; CDR3: CASSLSDRAYEQYF; DNA: TGTGCCAGCAGCTTATCGGACAGAGCCTACGAGCAGTACTTC
size: -; V: TRBV7-9; J: TRBJ2-2; length: 14; D: -; CDR3: CASSSRSEAGELFF; DNA: TGTGCCAGCAGTTCCCGTAGTGAAGCCGGGGAGCTGTTTTTT
size: -; V: TRBV25-1; J: TRBJ1-2; length: 15; D: -; CDR3: CASSESVRGLYGYTF; DNA: TGTGCCAGCAGTGAATCCGTTCGGGGCCTTTATGGCTACACCTTC
size: -; V: TRBV6-6; J: TRBJ1-5; length: 16; D: -; CDR3: CASSSAERYSNQPQHF; DNA: TGTGCCAGCAGTTCAGCTGAGCGTTATAGCAATCAGCCCCAGCATTTT
size: few; V: TRBV1; J: TRBJ2-7; length: 14; D: -; CDR3: CTSRRGHNSYEQYF; DNA: TGCACCTCCAGGCGGGGGCATAACTCCTACGAGCAGTACTTC
size: -; V: TRBV7-2; J: TRBJ1-2; length: 15; D: TRBD1; CDR3: CASSLGSAGGDGYTF; DNA: TGTGCCAGCAGCTTAGGGTCGGCAGGGGGCGATGGCTACACCTTC
size: -; V: TRBV10-3; J: TRBJ2-7; length: 12; D: -; CDR3: CAIRARGYEQYF; DNA: TGTGCCATCAGAGCGAGGGGCTACGAGCAGTACTTC
size: few; V: TRBV5-1; J: TRBJ2-5; length: 13; D: -; CDR3: CASSSGSAETQYF; DNA: TGCGCCAGCAGCTCGGGGAGTGCGGAGACCCAGTACTTC
size: few; V: TRBV30; J: TRBJ2-1; length: 12; D: -; CDR3: CAWSGIVHEQFF; DNA: TGTGCCTGGAGTGGTATCGTCCATGAGCAGTTCTTC
size: few; V: TRBV6-6; J: TRBJ2-5; length: 14; D: -; CDR3: CASSTQGYQETQYF; DNA: TGTGCCAGCAGTACACAGGGTTACCAAGAGACCCAGTACTTC
size: -; V: TRBV7-2; J: TRBJ2-3; length: 11; D: TRBD2; CDR3: CASTVAGGQYF; DNA: TGTGCCAGCACTGTAGCGGGGGGGCAGTATTTT
size: few; V: TRBV5-5; J: TRBJ2-5; length: 14; D: TRBD1; CDR3: CASSLRQGLETQYF; DNA: TGTGCCAGCAGCTTGCGACAGGGTTTAGAGACCCAGTACTTC
size: -; V: TRBV7-6; J: TRBJ1-3; length: 20; D: TRBD1; CDR3: CASSPRYLGGQASSGNTIYF; DNA: TGTGCCAGCAGCCCCCGTTACTTAGGGGGACAGGCTAGCTCTGGAAACACCATATATTTT
size: -; V: TRBV5-4; J: TRBJ1-2; length: 17; D: TRBD1; CDR3: CASSLTGTGPPAGGYTF; DNA: TGTGCCAGCAGCTTAACCGGGACAGGGCCCCCAGCGGGAGGCTACACCTTC
size: -; V: TRBV19; J: TRBJ2-2; length: 16; D: TRBD1; CDR3: CASSLGTGTNTGELFF; DNA: TGTGCCAGTAGTCTCGGGACAGGGACGAACACCGGGGAGCTGTTTTTT
size: -; V: TRBV7-2; J: TRBJ2-5; length: 14; D: -; CDR3: CASSFGRGKETQYF; DNA: TGTGCCAGCAGCTTCGGACGGGGGAAAGAGACCCAGTACTTC
size: -; V: TRBV7-9; J: TRBJ2-6; length: 17; D: -; CDR3: CASSSSYREPGANVLTF; DNA: TGTGCCAGCAGCTCATCATACAGGGAGCCTGGGGCCAACGTCCTGACTTTC
size: -; V: TRBV7-9; J: TRBJ2-1; length: 18; D: TRBD2; CDR3: CASSSYWTSGVLDNEQFF; DNA: TGTGCCAGCAGCTCATATTGGACTAGCGGGGTCCTCGACAATGAGCAGTTCTTC
size: -; V: TRBV5-4; J: TRBJ2-6; length: 16; D: -; CDR3: CASSLGADSGANVLTF; DNA: TGTGCCAGCAGTCTAGGAGCTGACTCTGGGGCCAACGTCCTGACTTTC
size: few; V: TRBV4-3; J: TRBJ2-6; length: 18; D: -; CDR3: CASSQATGPSSGANVLTF; DNA: TGCGCCAGCAGCCAAGCGACAGGACCCAGCTCTGGGGCCAACGTCCTGACTTTC
size: -; V: TRBV30; J: TRBJ2-3; length: 16; D: TRBD2; CDR3: CAWRAGQIVAGDTQYF; DNA: TGTGCCTGGAGGGCAGGGCAGATCGTAGCGGGAGATACGCAGTATTTT
size: -; V: TRBV15; J: TRBJ2-1; length: 14; D: TRBD1; CDR3: CATSRGTGAGEQFF; DNA: TGTGCCACCAGCAGAGGGACAGGGGCGGGTGAGCAGTTCTTC
size: few; V: TRBV11-2; J: TRBJ2-2; length: 19; D: -; CDR3: CASRIPGRQPVRDTGELFF; DNA: TGTGCCAGCCGAATACCGGGACGGCAGCCTGTCCGGGACACCGGGGAGCTGTTTTTT
size: few; V: TRBV28; J: TRBJ2-7; length: 15; D: TRBD1; CDR3: CASSTPGTGSYEQYF; DNA: TGTGCCAGCAGTACCCCCGGGACAGGCTCCTACGAGCAGTACTTC
size: -; V: TRBV7-2; J: TRBJ1-5; length: 14; D: -; CDR3: CASSLDRTNQPQHF; DNA: TGTGCCAGCAGCTTAGATAGGACCAATCAGCCCCAGCATTTT
size: few; V: TRBV28; J: TRBJ2-7; length: 15; D: TRBD1; CDR3: CASLTGAGGEYEQYF; DNA: TGTGCCAGCCTCACGGGGGCAGGGGGCGAATACGAGCAGTACTTC
size: -; V: TRBV15; J: TRBJ1-4; length: 15; D: -; CDR3: CATSPHPPRNEKLFF; DNA: TGTGCCACCAGCCCTCACCCACCTAGGAATGAAAAACTGTTTTTT
size: -; V: TRBV5-1; J: TRBJ2-5; length: 15; D: -; CDR3: CASSPRQGPQETQYF; DNA: TGCGCCAGCAGCCCCCGCCAGGGGCCCCAAGAGACCCAGTACTTC